What follows are 7 T cell receptor beta chains derived from one specimen sequenced in a study of shared clonotypes between healthy human individuals. Profiling relied on immunoSEQ multiplex PCR, and the TCRdb table lists in-frame clones only, not all of them. The sample consists of some 450,000 clones, approximately 71% of them appearing once. The sample taken for sequencing was PBMCs. Source of these receptors: a middle-aged woman in good health. Some clones in this sample may be carry-over from other donors' samples.

This clone was picked up one time. This CDR3 is also generated by other DNA sequences in the sample. The CDR3 here is CASSVREQYF. The CDR3 bases are TGTGCCAGCAGTGTACGCGAGCAGTACTTC. V usage is TRBV2 and J usage is TRBJ2-7; D unresolved. The CDR3 runs to 10 residues. From germline, CDR1 is SNHLY and CDR2 FYNNEI. Trimming cost V 4 bases and J 6 bases, with 4 bases left between them.

The chain joins TRBV6-5 to TRBJ2-1; no definite D call. This CDR3 region has 13 residues. In germline, CDR1 is MNHEY, CDR2 SVGAGI. Trimming cost V 2 bases and J 9 bases, with 11 bases left between them. The CDR3 region is CASSYDPRGEQFF. Written as DNA, the CDR3 is TGTGCCAGCAGTTACGACCCCCGCGGTGAGCAGTTCTTC.

The rearrangement uses TRBV6-5 and TRBJ1-1; D is unresolved. Trimming left V 0 bases short and J 1 base short, with 9 bases between. CDR1 MNHEY and CDR2 SVGAGI come from the germline V gene. This CDR3 has 15 amino acids. The CDR3 coding sequence is TGTGCCAGCAGTTACTCTGGAGGTAGGAACACTGAAGCTTTCTTT. Translation gives CASSYSGGRNTEAFF.

The rearrangement links TRBV27 to TRBJ1-3; 8 nucleotides align to TRBD1. CDR1 and CDR2 from the germline V gene are MNHEY and SMNVEV (reference sequence). The CDR3 is 16 amino acids. V dropped 5 bases and J dropped 6; count of bases not matched to a gene: 12. Here the CDR3 reads CASSPTHGTGKNTIYF. CDR3 sequence (DNA): TGTGCCAGCAGTCCCACCCATGGGACAGGAAAAAACACCATATATTTT.

The chain's CDR3 is CASSPRRTGKDTGELFF. The CDR3 DNA reads TGTGCCAGCTCACCACGACGGACAGGGAAGGACACCGGGGAGCTGTTTTTT. V usage is TRBV18 and J usage is TRBJ2-2, with 8 bases aligning to TRBD1. Germline assignment: CDR1 KGHSH and CDR2 LQKENI. The CDR3 covers 17 residues. The V segment lost 1 base and the J segment 3 bases; nucleotides outside the gene matches: 7.

The CDR3 spells CASSDGGSKGNTIYF. The DNA for the CDR3 is TGTGCCAGCAGCGACGGGGGTTCGAAAGGAAACACCATATATTTT. The chain links TRBV9 to TRBJ1-3, with a tentative D call TRBD1 (5 bases). Per germline, CDR1 SGDLS and CDR2 YYNGEE. This CDR3 comprises 15 residues. Trimming removed 3 bases from V and 4 bases from J, with 14 bases in between.

CDR3 nucleotide sequence: TGTGCCAGTAGTTCGGGGGATAACACTGAAGCTTTCTTT. Its protein is CASSSGDNTEAFF. The rearrangement joins TRBV19 to TRBJ1-1, with D maybe TRBD1 (5 bases). CDR3 length: 13 residues. Germline CDR1 is LNHDA and CDR2 is SQIVND (reference sequence). The ends were cut back, 5 bases at V and 2 bases at J, with 9 bases in the middle.